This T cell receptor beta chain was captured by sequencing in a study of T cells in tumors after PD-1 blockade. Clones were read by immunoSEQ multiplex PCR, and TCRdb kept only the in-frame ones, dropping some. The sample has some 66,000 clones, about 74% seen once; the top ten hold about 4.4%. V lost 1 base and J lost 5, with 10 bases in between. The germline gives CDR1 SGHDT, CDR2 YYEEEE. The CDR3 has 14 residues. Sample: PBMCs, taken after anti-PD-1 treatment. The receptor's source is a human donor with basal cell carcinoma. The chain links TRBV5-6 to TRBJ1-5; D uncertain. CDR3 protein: CASSLFQGDQPQHF. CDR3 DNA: TGTGCCAGCAGCTTGTTTCAAGGCGATCAGCCCCAGCATTTT.